A selection of T cell receptor beta chains follows, all from one sample in a study of blood T cell repertoires in COVID-19. Data came from immunoSEQ multiplex PCR; TCRdb stores just in-frame clones and leaves some out. The sample contains 150,000 to 250,000 clones, about 80% of which appear only once. The sequenced sample was peripheral blood. The source of these receptors is a human donor with acute or convalescent COVID-19. The donor label of this sample is uncertain. Both conserved end residues are part of each CDR3. The D gene is left open where the match is weak. Only part of the rows carry a size: once, few, many, or a class if the clone is expanded.

d_gene,abundance,v_gene,j_gene,CDR3nt,CDR3aa
TRBD1,-,TRBV4-3,TRBJ2-6,TGCGCCAGCAGCCAAGAGGCAGGGGGCGCGGCCGGGGCCAACGTCCTGACTTTC,CASSQEAGGAAGANVLTF
TRBD1,-,TRBV6-5,TRBJ1-4,TGTGCCAGCAGTTACTCGACGGGACAGGGATGGGAAAAACTGTTTTTT,CASSYSTGQGWEKLFF
TRBD2,-,TRBV11-2,TRBJ2-3,TGTGCCAGCAGCTGGGGTATACTAGCGGGACAGACAGATACGCAGTATTTT,CASSWGILAGQTDTQYF
-,-,TRBV12-2,TRBJ2-3,TGTGCAAGTCGCTTGGTAGCGGGAGAGCGGGCGGATACGCAGTATTTT,CASRLVAGERADTQYF
-,-,TRBV28,TRBJ1-1,TGTGCCAGCAGTGCCCCAGGGAGGACCACTGAAGCTTTCTTT,CASSAPGRTTEAFF
-,-,TRBV7-8,TRBJ1-4,TGTGCCAGCAGCCGGGACAAGCCTGAAAAACTGTTTTTT,CASSRDKPEKLFF
-,-,TRBV7-8,TRBJ2-1,TGTGCCAGCAGCACCCGGGCAGGGGCGTTCTACAATGAGCAGTTCTTC,CASSTRAGAFYNEQFF
-,-,TRBV9,TRBJ2-6,TGTGCCAGCAGCGTAGGCCCGGGACAACGCTCTGGGGCCAACGTCCTGACTTTC,CASSVGPGQRSGANVLTF
TRBD1,-,TRBV18,TRBJ2-3,TGTGCCAGCTCACCAGACAGGACAGGGGCAGATACGCAGTATTTT,CASSPDRTGADTQYF
-,-,TRBV7-2,TRBJ1-2,TGTGCCAGCAGCCCCGTCGGGAACTATGGCTACACCTTC,CASSPVGNYGYTF
-,-,TRBV11-2,TRBJ2-3,TGTGCCAGCAGCTTATACACAGATACGCAGTATTTT,CASSLYTDTQYF
-,once,TRBV27,TRBJ2-5,TGTGCCAGCAGAGGACACACTCAAGAGACCCAGTACTTC,CASRGHTQETQYF
-,-,TRBV29-1,TRBJ2-1,TGCAGCGTTGTAGCCCGCTCCGGAGGGCGCTATGAGCAGTTCTTC,CSVVARSGGRYEQFF
-,-,TRBV6-2/TRBV6-3,TRBJ2-3,TGTGCCAGCAGTGGACCGGGGTTCCCTTACACAGATACGCAGTATTTT,CASSGPGFPYTDTQYF
-,-,TRBV29-1,TRBJ2-2,TGCAGCGTTGAAGGGGGCAGGGGTACCGGGGAGCTGTTTTTT,CSVEGGRGTGELFF
-,few,TRBV30,TRBJ1-5,TGTGCCTGGAGTGGGACAGCGGGGTTCAGCAATCAGCCCCAGCATTTT,CAWSGTAGFSNQPQHF
TRBD2,-,TRBV27,TRBJ2-5,TGTGCCAACCTCCCTAGAGCGGGGCCCCTTAAAGAGACCCAGTACTTC,CANLPRAGPLKETQYF
-,-,TRBV5-6,TRBJ2-1,TGTGCCAGCAGCCCGGACAGTGGGGCCCACAATGAGCAGTTCTTC,CASSPDSGAHNEQFF
TRBD1,-,TRBV15,TRBJ1-4,TGTGCCACCAGCAGAGACAGGGGGAATGAAAAACTGTTTTTT,CATSRDRGNEKLFF
-,few,TRBV2,TRBJ1-5,TGTGCCAGCTCCCCCTTGGGGAGAAGCAATCAGCCCCAGCATTTT,CASSPLGRSNQPQHF
TRBD1,few,TRBV6-6,TRBJ1-1,TGTGCCAGCAGTCGACAGGGGAACACTGAAGCTTTCTTT,CASSRQGNTEAFF
TRBD2,-,TRBV14,TRBJ2-1,TGTGCCAGCAGCCAATTGGGACTAGTCGACAATGAGCAGTTCTTC,CASSQLGLVDNEQFF